These 18 T cell receptor beta chains were sequenced from one sample in a study of CD8 T cells in ankylosing spondylitis. The antigens these receptors bind are not known. MiXCR was run by TCRdb on the 5' RACE reads, yielding one entry per CDR3 protein. Of hundreds of thousands of distinct CDR3 sequences listed, roughly 17% are singletons. General study findings and limits: Blood of patients with ankylosing spondylitis appeared to be characterized by a TCR beta motif of eight highly homologous variants.

Sequencing used blood, either unsorted or a sorted T cell fraction (not recorded which). The receptors come from a male donor with ankylosing spondylitis.

In DNA form, the CDR3 reads TGTGCCAGCAGTACTACAGGGGTTATAAACAATGAGCAGTTCTTC. Amino acids: CASSTTGVINNEQFF. The chain links TRBV6-2 or TRBV6-3 to TRBJ2-1; the match to TRBD1 covers 7 bases. Germline values: CDR1 MNHEY, CDR2 SVGEGT. V trimming: 5 bases; J trimming: 5 bases; junction bases outside the gene matches: 9. The length of the CDR3 is 15 residues.

The rearrangement joins TRBV18 to TRBJ2-7; 7 bases fit TRBD1. The V gene end was trimmed by 3 bases and the J gene end by 2 bases; junction bases not matched to a gene: 4. Per the germline V gene, CDR1 is KGHSH and CDR2 is LQKENI. The CDR3 runs to 14 residues. The CDR3 sequence: CASSPGQFPYEQYF. CDR3 DNA sequence: TGTGCCAGCTCACCGGGACAGTTCCCCTACGAGCAGTACTTC.

The chain couples TRBV20-1 to TRBJ2-2; TRBD2 matches at 14 bases. V shed 3 bases and J 5 bases; nucleotides not matched to a gene: 2. This CDR3 is 15 amino acids long. In germline, CDR1 is DFQATT, CDR2 SNEGSKA (reference sequence). CDR3 region: CSARGLAGVTGELFF. Here the CDR3 DNA reads TGCAGTGCTAGGGGACTAGCGGGAGTTACCGGGGAGCTGTTTTTT.

The chain combines TRBV21-1 with TRBJ2-1; no check of the table's D call, TRBD1, against the DNA was made. TRBV21-1 is given as a pseudogene. The CDR3 spans 17 residues. DNA of the CDR3: TGTGCCAGCAGCCAACAACGTCGGGGACATAGGTGGAATGAGCAGTTCTTC. Its protein product is CASSQQRRGHRWNEQFF.

CDR3 DNA sequence: TGTGCCAGCACCACCACTAGCGGATCCTACAATGAGCAGTTCTTC. Protein sequence: CASTTTSGSYNEQFF. The chain uses TRBV6-1 and TRBJ2-1; the match to TRBD2 covers 8 bases. The CDR3 runs 15 residues. The V and J ends lost 7 bases and 1 base, in that order; junction bases with no gene match: 6. Germline CDR1 and CDR2: MNHNS and SASEGT.

This sequence joins TRBV6-5 and TRBJ2-7, with D unclear. V lost 2 bases and J lost 9, with 11 bases in between. The CDR3 has 12 residues. Germline CDR1 and CDR2: MNHEY and SVGAGI. This chain's CDR3 is CASSYPEGSQYF. CDR3 nucleotide sequence: TGTGCCAGCAGTTACCCAGAAGGCTCGCAGTACTTC.

At least ten counts were recorded for this clonotype. CDR3 residues: CSVHPGGTGELFF. The CDR3 coding sequence is TGCAGCGTTCATCCAGGGGGCACCGGGGAGCTGTTTTTT. The chain carries TRBV29-1 and TRBJ2-2; TRBD1 matches at 7 bases. CDR1 SQVTM and CDR2 ANQGSEA come from the germline V gene. CDR3 size: 13 residues. The V and J ends lost 5 bases and 4 bases, in that order; junction bases with no gene match: 4.

The chain joins TRBV7-2 to TRBJ1-5, with D unclear. V lost 2 bases, J lost 0 bases, and 11 bases lay in between. Germline V lookup: CDR1 SGHTA, CDR2 FQGNSA. This CDR3 comprises 16 residues. CDR3: CASSLFRQDSNQPQHF. In DNA form, the CDR3 reads TGTGCCAGCAGCTTATTTCGACAAGATAGCAATCAGCCCCAGCATTTT.

In its sample, this clonotype was seen many times. The chain employs TRBV12-3 or TRBV12-4 and TRBJ2-2; 7 nucleotides align to TRBD1. J lost 6 bases, V lost 5 bases, and 9 bases had no gene match. CDR3 length: 15 residues. In DNA, the CDR3 is TGTGCCAGCAGTCCAGGGACAGCCTACGCCGGGGAGCTGTTTTTT. Encoded protein: CASSPGTAYAGELFF.

This clonotype was detected only a few times. J is TRBJ2-7 and V is TRBV11-2; TRBD1 matches 8 bases. CDR3 length equals 15 residues. With V trimmed by 4 bases and J by 5 bases, 10 bases remained unmatched. The germline gives CDR1 SGHAT, CDR2 FQNNGV. The CDR3 nucleotides are TGTGCCAGCAGCTCAATTCGGACAGGGAGCCACGAGCAGTACTTC. Translating it yields CASSSIRTGSHEQYF.

In this sample, this clonotype turned up a few times. In DNA, the CDR3 is TGTGCCAGCAGGGGACCACCTACAAGGCTCGAGATTCCGTTCTTC. It is translated as CASRGPPTRLEIPFF. This chain uses TRBV2 with TRBJ2-1, with D perhaps matching TRBD1 or TRBD2 (5 bases each). Germline CDR1 is SNHLY and CDR2 is FYNNEI. V shed 6 bases and J shed 15 bases, with 27 bases lying between them. The CDR3 spans 15 residues.

This clonotype was seen a handful of times. The V call is TRBV20-1, the J call TRBJ2-1; D is perhaps TRBD2 (7 bases). Germline V gene sequence: CDR1 DFQATT, CDR2 SNEGSKA (reference sequence). This CDR3 has 12 residues. Deletions cut 5 bases from V and 12 bases from J, with 17 bases between. The CDR3 region has the DNA TGCAGTGCTCCTAGGGGGGGACTAACGCAGTTCTTC. This sequence encodes CSAPRGGLTQFF.

The chain employs TRBV9 and TRBJ2-3; D unresolved. This CDR3 has 13 amino acids. Germline assignment: CDR1 SGDLS and CDR2 YYNGEE. V was pared by 3 bases and J by 2 bases, with 7 bases between. CDR3 coding DNA: TGTGCCAGCAGCGAACAGCTCACAGATACGCAGTATTTT. It is translated as CASSEQLTDTQYF. The whole variable domain, remainder taken from reference TRBV9 and TRBJ2-3, is DSGVTQTPKHLITATGQRVTLRCSPRSGDLSVYWYQQSLDQGLQFLIQYYNGEERAKGNILERFSAQQFPDLHSELNLSSLELGDSALYFCASSEQLTDTQYFGPGTRLTVL.

This CDR3 is CASRQRGSSTGELFF. CDR3 nucleotides: TGTGCCAGCAGGCAAAGGGGGTCGAGCACCGGGGAGCTGTTTTTT. The genes are TRBV4-2 and TRBJ2-2; possibly TRBD1 for D (6 bases). This CDR3 spans 15 amino acids. Trimming removed 6 bases from V and 4 bases from J, with 15 bases in between. Germline V gene data show CDR1 as LGHNA and CDR2 as YNFKEQ.

The chain links TRBV7-2 to TRBJ1-5; D remains ambiguous. There are 12 residues in the CDR3. Trimming stripped 5 bases from V and 5 bases from J, with 7 bases between. Germline V gives CDR1 SGHTA, CDR2 FQGNSA. The CDR3 DNA follows: TGTGCCAGCAGCAATGAGCATCAGCCCCAGCATTTT. Translating gives CASSNEHQPQHF.

The sample holds a few counts of this clonotype. The chain recombines TRBV20-1 with TRBJ2-1; the D gene is possibly TRBD2 (6 bases). In germline, CDR1 is DFQATT, CDR2 SNEGSKA (reference sequence). The CDR3 spans 16 residues. Trimming took 2 bases from V and 9 from J, leaving 23 bases between them. Here the CDR3 reads CSARSLLVRELGEQFF. In DNA, the CDR3 is TGCAGTGCTAGATCCCTGCTAGTTCGGGAGTTGGGTGAGCAGTTCTTC.

V and J are TRBV11-3 and TRBJ2-1; D uncertain. Trimming stripped 0 bases from V and 6 bases from J, with 3 bases between. Germline values: CDR1 SGHNT, CDR2 YENEEA. The CDR3 is 12 residues long. The CDR3 bases are TGTGCCAGCAGCTTAGATCCCAATGAGCAGTTCTTC. This translates into CASSLDPNEQFF.

This clonotype came up a few times. The chain combines TRBV6-5 with TRBJ2-7; D uncertain. Germline loops: CDR1 MNHEY, CDR2 SVGAGI. This CDR3 is 14 amino acids long. The V end lost 3 bases, the J end lost 2 bases, and 11 bases lay between the germline ends. The CDR3 DNA is TGTGCCAGCAGTTATGAGATGGAAACCTACGAGCAGTACTTC. The encoded protein is CASSYEMETYEQYF.